This T cell receptor (beta chain) was found in a study of cytomegalovirus exposure and HLA in healthy donors. The PCR had 60 Vbeta and 13 Jbeta primers. Assay used: immunoSEQ multiplex PCR; TCRdb lists only in-frame clones, some missing. The sample lists roughly 120,000 clones; roughly 14% were seen once. As for this clone: Its antigen is currently unknown.

Study results and limitations: Roughly uniform depth of sequencing across donors was assumed in presence/absence analyses.

With 7 bases removed from V and 5 bases from J, the gap between germline ends came to 13 bases. This CDR3 has 13 amino acids. Per germline, CDR1 SGHRS and CDR2 YFSETQ. The chain links TRBV5-1 to TRBJ1-5, with TRBD1 as a possible D gene (6 bases). This clonotype originated in a woman younger than 30 in good health and CMV-seronegative. Material for sequencing was PBMCs. This CDR3 is CASSQGRDQPQHF. Here the CDR3 DNA reads TGCGCCAGCTCACAGGGACGGGATCAGCCCCAGCATTTT.